One sample yielded the 8 T cell receptor beta chains listed below, sequenced in a study of T cells after yellow fever vaccination. TCRdb passed the 5' RACE reads through MiXCR, listing each CDR3 protein once. The repertoire holds fewer than 350,000 distinct CDR3 sequences, 3.5% to 4.5% seen once, with roughly a fifth in the top ten. The sequenced sample was PBMCs, obtained 15 days after the yellow fever booster vaccination. Receptors were obtained from a man younger than 35 who received the YFV17D yellow fever vaccine.

This clonotype was detected ten times or more. The chain combines TRBV5-1 with TRBJ1-5; no reliable D call. Looked up from germline, CDR1 is SGHRS and CDR2 is YFSETQ. Trimming left V 0 bases short and J 7 bases short, with 11 bases between. The CDR3 sequence is 14 residues long. This CDR3 is CASSLDAERQPQHF. CDR3 sequence (DNA): TGCGCCAGCAGCTTGGATGCCGAAAGGCAGCCCCAGCATTTT.

In this sample, this clonotype turned up many times. The chain uses TRBV24-1 and TRBJ2-1, with TRBD2 identical over 11 bases. The CDR3 length is 13 residues. Looked up from germline, CDR1 is KGHDR and CDR2 is SFDVKD. V was pared by 8 bases and J by 7 bases, with 3 bases of the junction left unmatched. The DNA of the CDR3 is TGTGCCACCATGTCTAGCGGGGGGAATGAGCAGTTCTTC. Protein: CATMSSGGNEQFF.

The V call is TRBV15, the J call TRBJ1-4; 8 bases align to TRBD1. The length of the CDR3 is 13 residues. Germline values: CDR1 LNHNV, CDR2 YYDKDF (reference sequence). J lost 5 bases, V lost 7 bases, and 3 bases had no gene match. The CDR3 nucleotides read TGTGCCACCAACCGGGACAGGAATGAAAAACTGTTTTTT. It translates to CATNRDRNEKLFF.

This clonotype was seen more than once but under ten times. The V and J genes are TRBV29-1 and TRBJ2-7; 7 bases are shared with TRBD1. After removal of 1 base from V and 5 bases from J, the junction contained 5 bases not matched to a gene. Germline assignment: CDR1 SQVTM and CDR2 ANQGSEA. The CDR3 consists of 13 residues. As DNA, the CDR3 is TGCAGCGTTGAAGTCCGACAGGGAGACGAGCAGTACTTC. It yields the protein CSVEVRQGDEQYF.

Ten or more counts support this clonotype. This rearrangement joins TRBV7-9 to TRBJ1-1; D is perhaps TRBD1 (5 bases). The CDR3 has 13 residues. Germline-derived CDR1 and CDR2 are SEHNR and FQNEAQ (reference sequence). Trimming took 5 bases from V and 4 from J, leaving 11 bases between them. The chain's CDR3 is CASSAFGATEAFF. CDR3 bases: TGTGCCAGCAGCGCCTTTGGGGCCACTGAAGCTTTCTTT.

This clonotype occurred a few times. CDR3 DNA sequence: TGTGCCATCGGGGACAGTTGGACGAACACTGAAGCTTTCTTT. Translation gives CAIGDSWTNTEAFF. The chain joins TRBV10-3 to TRBJ1-1; the match to TRBD1 covers 7 bases. CDR1 is ENHRY, CDR2 SYGVKD, per germline. The CDR3 sequence is 14 residues long. V was clipped by 8 bases and J by 1 base; unmatched bases: 7.

This clonotype was found a few times. This chain uses TRBV6-5 with TRBJ1-2, with a weak D call TRBD1 (6 bases). Germline CDR1 is MNHEY and CDR2 is SVGAGI. V was pared by 10 bases and J by 1 base, with 16 bases between. This CDR3 region has 14 residues. The DNA for the CDR3 is TGTGCCACCAGGAAGGGGGAGATTAACTATGGCTACACCTTC. Protein: CATRKGEINYGYTF.

This clonotype was observed at least ten times. The chain has TRBV7-3 and TRBJ2-1, with 8 bases matching TRBD2. This CDR3 spans 15 amino acids. V was clipped by 1 base and J by 8 bases; unmatched bases: 7. Germline V lookup: CDR1 SGHTA, CDR2 FQGTGA. For the CDR3, the DNA is TGTGCCAGCAGCTTAAGGCGCGGGGGGCGTGATGAGCAGTTCTTC. Amino acids: CASSLRRGGRDEQFF.